The source of this T cell receptor (beta chain) is a study of blood T cell repertoires in COVID-19. The overall study: Acute and convalescent COVID-19 samples came from the United States, Italy and Spain.

Germline V lookup: CDR1 MDHEN, CDR2 SYDVKM. With 6 bases clipped from V and 6 bases from J, the junction kept 9 bases outside the gene matches. This CDR3 spans 15 amino acids. How the authors handled the data: Amplification with reference gene primers provided the estimates of nucleated cell counts. Sequenced by immunoSEQ multiplex PCR; TCRdb stores in-frame clones only, minus some. V, J and clone size are taken as reported in that table, and D and trimming were inferred from the DNA itself. The sample holds about 35,000 clones; about 82% are singletons and the top ten take more than 8.5%. There are a few counts of this clone.

Sequenced: peripheral blood. This clonotype was sampled from a man aged 60-69 years in a cohort sampled during active COVID-19. The chain has TRBV28 and TRBJ2-2, with 8 bases matching TRBD2. The CDR3 loop is CASSNGGALSGELFF. The CDR3 DNA sequence: TGTGCCAGCAGCAACGGGGGGGCGCTCTCCGGGGAGCTGTTTTTT. The full variable domain, in which reference TRBV28 and TRBJ2-2 provide the parts outside the CDR3, is DVKVTQSSRYLVKRTGEKVFLECVQDMDHENMFWYRQDPGLGLRLIYFSYDVKMKEKGDIPEGYSVSREKKERFSLILESASTNQTSMYLCASSNGGALSGELFFGEGSRLTVL.